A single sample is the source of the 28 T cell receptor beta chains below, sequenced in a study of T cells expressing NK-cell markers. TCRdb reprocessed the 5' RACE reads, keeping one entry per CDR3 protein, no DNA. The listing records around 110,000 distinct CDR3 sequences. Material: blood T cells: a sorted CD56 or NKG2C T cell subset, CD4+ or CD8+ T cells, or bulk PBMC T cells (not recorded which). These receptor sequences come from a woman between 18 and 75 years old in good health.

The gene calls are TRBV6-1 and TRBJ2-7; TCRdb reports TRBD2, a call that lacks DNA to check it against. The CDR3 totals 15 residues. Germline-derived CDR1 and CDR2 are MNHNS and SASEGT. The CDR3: CASSEQAEGSYEQYF.

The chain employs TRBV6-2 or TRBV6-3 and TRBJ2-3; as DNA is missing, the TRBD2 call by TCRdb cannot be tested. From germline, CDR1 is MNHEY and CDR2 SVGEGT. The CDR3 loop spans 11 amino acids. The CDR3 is CASRGRDTQYF.

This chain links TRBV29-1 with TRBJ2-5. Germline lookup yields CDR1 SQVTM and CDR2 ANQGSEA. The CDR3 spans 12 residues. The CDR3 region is CSVVRTQETQYF.

CDR3 sequence reads: CSATNLNFNEQFF. The chain couples TRBV20-1 to TRBJ2-1. Per germline, CDR1 DFQATT and CDR2 SNEGSKA (reference sequence). This CDR3 contains 13 residues.

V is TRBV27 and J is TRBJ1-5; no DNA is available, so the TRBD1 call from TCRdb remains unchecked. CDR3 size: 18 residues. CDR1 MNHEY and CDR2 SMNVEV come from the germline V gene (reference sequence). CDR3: CASSPYGTGGYSNQPQHF.

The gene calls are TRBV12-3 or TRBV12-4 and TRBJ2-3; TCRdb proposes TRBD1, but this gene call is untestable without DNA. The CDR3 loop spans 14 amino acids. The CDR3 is CASRRETGSDTQYF.

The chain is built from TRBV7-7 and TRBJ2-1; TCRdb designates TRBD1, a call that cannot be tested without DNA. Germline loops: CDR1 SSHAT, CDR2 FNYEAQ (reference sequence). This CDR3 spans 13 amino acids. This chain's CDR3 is CASSAHRGDEQFF.

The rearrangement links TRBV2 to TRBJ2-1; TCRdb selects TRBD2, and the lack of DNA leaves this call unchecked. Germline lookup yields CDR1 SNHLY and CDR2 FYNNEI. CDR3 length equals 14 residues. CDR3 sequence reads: CASSATTGGGEQFF. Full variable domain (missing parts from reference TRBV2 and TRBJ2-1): EPEVTQTPSHQVTQMGQEVILRCVPISNHLYFYWYRQILGQKVEFLVSFYNNEISEKSEIFDDQFSVERPDGSNFTLKIRSTKLEDSAMYFCASSATTGGGEQFFGPGTRLTVL.

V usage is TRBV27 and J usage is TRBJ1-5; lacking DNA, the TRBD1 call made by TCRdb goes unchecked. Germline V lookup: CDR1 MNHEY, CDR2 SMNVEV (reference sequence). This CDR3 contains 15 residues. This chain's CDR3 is CASSPFPVEDQPQHF.

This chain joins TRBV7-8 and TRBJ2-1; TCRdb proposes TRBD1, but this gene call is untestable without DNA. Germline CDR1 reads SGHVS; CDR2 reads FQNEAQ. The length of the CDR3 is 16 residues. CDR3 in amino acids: CASSLGQGTYYNEQFF.

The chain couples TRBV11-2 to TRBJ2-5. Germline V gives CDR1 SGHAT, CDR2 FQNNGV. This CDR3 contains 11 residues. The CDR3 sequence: CASSLRETQYF.

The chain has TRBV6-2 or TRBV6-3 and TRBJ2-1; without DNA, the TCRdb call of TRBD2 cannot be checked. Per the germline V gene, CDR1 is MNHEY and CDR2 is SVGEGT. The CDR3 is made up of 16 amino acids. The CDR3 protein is CASLPSGFSSYNEQFF.

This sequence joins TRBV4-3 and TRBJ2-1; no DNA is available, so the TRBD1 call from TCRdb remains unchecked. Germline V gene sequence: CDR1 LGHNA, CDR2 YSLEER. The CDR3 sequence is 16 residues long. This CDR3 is CASSQDTGGRYNEQFF.

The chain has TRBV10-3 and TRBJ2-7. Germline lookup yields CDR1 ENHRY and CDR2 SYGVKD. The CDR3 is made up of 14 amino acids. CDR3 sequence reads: CAISERLGTYEQYF.

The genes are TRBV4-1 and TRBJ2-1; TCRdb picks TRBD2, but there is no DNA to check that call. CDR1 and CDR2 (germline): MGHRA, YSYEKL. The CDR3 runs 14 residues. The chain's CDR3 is CATRLAQSYNEQFF.

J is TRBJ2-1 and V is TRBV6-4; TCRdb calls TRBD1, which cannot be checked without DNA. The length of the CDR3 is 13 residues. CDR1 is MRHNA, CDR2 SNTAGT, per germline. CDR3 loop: CASSEADNNEQFF.

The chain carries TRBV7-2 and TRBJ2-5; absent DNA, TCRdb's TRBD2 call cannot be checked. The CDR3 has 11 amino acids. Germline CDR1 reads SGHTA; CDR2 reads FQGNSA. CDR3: CASSEGRTQYF.

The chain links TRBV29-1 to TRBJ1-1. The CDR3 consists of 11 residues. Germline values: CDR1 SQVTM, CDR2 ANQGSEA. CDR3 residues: CSVLRDLEAFF. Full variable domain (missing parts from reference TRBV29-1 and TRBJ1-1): SAVISQKPSRDICQRGTSLTIQCQVDSQVTMMFWYRQQPGQSLTLIATANQGSEATYESGFVIDKFPISRPNLTFSTLTVSNMSPEDSSIYLCSVLRDLEAFFGQGTRLTVV.

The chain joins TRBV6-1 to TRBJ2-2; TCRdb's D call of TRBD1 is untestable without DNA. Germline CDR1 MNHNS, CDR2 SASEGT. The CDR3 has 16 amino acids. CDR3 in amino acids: CASSLNPGQGIGELFF.

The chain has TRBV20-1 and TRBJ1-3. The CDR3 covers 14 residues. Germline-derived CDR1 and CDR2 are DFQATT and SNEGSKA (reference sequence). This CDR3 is CSARPRDFRNTIYF.

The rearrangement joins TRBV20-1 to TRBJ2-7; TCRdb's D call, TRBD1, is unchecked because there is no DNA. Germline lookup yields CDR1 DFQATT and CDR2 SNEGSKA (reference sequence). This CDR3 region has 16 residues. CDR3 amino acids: CSARSKGPPTTYEQYF.

Here the CDR3 reads CASSTQQGAGYGYTF. The chain recombines TRBV12-3 or TRBV12-4 with TRBJ1-2; TCRdb's D gene call, TRBD1, goes unchecked for lack of DNA. CDR3 length: 15 amino acids.

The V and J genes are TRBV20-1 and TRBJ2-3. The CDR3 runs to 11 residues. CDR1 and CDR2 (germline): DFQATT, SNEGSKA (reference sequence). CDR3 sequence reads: CSASELNTQYF.

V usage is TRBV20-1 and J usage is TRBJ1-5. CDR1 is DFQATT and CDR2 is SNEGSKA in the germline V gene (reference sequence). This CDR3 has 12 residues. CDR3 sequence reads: CSVLDPNQPQHF.

CDR3 in amino acids: CASSQDVLRPGGQETQYF. The chain couples TRBV14 to TRBJ2-5; TCRdb selects TRBD2, and the lack of DNA leaves this call unchecked. Germline V CDR1 and CDR2: SGHDN, FVKESK. This CDR3 region has 18 residues.

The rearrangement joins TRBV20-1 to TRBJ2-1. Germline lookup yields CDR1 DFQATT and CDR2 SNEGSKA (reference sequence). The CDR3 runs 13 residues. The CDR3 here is CSASDPNYNEQFF.

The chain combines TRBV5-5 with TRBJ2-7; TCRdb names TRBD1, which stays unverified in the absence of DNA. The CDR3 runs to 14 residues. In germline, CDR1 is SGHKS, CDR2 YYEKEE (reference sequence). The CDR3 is CASSLEQVLGEQYF.

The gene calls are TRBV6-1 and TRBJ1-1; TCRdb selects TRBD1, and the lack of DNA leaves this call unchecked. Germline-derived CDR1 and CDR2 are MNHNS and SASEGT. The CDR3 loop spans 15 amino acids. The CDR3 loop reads CASSTPGHTNTEAFF.